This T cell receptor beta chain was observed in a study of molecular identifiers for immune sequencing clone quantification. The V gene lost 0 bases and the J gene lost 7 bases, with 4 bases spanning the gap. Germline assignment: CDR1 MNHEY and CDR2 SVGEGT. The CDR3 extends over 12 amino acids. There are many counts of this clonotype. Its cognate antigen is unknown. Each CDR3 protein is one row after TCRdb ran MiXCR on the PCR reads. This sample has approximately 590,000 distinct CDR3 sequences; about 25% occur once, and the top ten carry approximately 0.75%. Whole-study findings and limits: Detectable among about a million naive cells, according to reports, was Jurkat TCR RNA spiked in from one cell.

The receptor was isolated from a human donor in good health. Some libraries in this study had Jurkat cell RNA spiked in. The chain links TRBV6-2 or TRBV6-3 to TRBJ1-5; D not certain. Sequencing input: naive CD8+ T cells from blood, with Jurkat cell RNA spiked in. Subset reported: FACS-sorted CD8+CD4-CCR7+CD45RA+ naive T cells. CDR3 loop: CASSYSVQPQHF. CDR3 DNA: TGTGCCAGCAGTTACTCTGTACAGCCCCAGCATTTT.